Included here is one T cell receptor beta chain sequence, with context. Its antigen remains unknown. The data belong to a study of monozygotic twins with inflammatory bowel disease. Study outcomes and limitations: IBD patients displayed reduced TCRbeta diversity (inverse Simpson) when set against healthy co-twins. Distinction of different T cell subtypes was not possible.

This CDR3 is 15 amino acids long. The germline V gene encodes CDR1 ENHRY and CDR2 SYGVKD. Starting material for each TCR library was approximately 3,500 ng of total RNA. cDNA encoding TCRalpha and TCRbeta underwent two nested PCRs of about 15 and 9 cycles, each of which was followed by bead purification. Each CDR3 protein gets one entry in TCRdb, which reprocessed the 5' RACE reads and gives no DNA. Its listing shows some 400,000 distinct CDR3 sequences. The sequence derives from a human donor with ulcerative colitis or Crohn's disease, or a healthy co-twin of an affected twin (not recorded which). The sequencing sample was made of blood. The chain employs TRBV10-3 and TRBJ2-3; absent DNA, TCRdb's TRBD2 call cannot be checked. CDR3 amino acids: CAISLAGADTDTQYF.